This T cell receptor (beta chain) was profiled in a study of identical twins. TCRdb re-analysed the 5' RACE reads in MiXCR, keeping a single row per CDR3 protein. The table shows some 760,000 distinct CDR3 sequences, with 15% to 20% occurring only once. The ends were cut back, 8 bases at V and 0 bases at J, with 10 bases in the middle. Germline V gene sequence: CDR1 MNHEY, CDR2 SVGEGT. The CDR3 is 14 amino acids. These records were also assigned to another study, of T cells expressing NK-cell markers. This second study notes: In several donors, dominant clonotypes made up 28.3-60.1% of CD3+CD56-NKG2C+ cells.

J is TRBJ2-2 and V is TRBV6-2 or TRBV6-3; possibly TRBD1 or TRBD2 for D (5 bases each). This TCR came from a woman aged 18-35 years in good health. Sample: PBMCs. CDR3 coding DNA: TGTGCCAGCCAGGGACGGTCGAACACCGGGGAGCTGTTTTTT. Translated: CASQGRSNTGELFF.